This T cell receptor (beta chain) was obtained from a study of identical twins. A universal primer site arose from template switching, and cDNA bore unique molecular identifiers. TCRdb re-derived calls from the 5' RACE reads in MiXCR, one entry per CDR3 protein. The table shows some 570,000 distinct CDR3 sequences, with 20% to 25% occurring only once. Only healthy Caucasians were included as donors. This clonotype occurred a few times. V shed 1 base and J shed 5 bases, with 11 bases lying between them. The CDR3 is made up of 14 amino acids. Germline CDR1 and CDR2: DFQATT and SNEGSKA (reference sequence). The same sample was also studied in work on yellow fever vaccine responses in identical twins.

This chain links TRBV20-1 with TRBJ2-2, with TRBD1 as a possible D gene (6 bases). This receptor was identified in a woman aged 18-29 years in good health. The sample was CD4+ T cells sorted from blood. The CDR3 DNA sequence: TGCAGTGCTAGAGCCACAGGGATGACCGGGGAGCTGTTTTTT. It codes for CSARATGMTGELFF.